This is a list of T cell receptor beta chains from one sample in a study of blood T cell repertoires in COVID-19. Using immunoSEQ multiplex PCR, the repertoire was profiled, and TCRdb retains in-frame clones only, with some absent. Of 35,000 to 40,000 clones in the sample, around 87% are singletons; the top ten hold less than 30%. Material for sequencing was peripheral blood. The receptors stem from a man between 60 and 75 years old with active or convalescent COVID-19. Both conserved end residues are part of each CDR3.

J gene,V gene,CDR3 protein
TRBJ2-5,TRBV5-4,CASSSLTVETQYF
TRBJ2-7,TRBV5-1,CASSPGTSGIFEQYF
TRBJ1-1,TRBV7-8,CASSLVSGNTEAFF
TRBJ2-3,TRBV15,CATSREGASVDTQYF
TRBJ2-2,TRBV5-6,CASSLVRRENTGELFF
TRBJ1-5,TRBV2,CASSEGDYSNQPQHF
TRBJ2-3,TRBV9,CASSVMGGRAETDTQYF
TRBJ2-7,TRBV10-1,CASSGSESEQYF
TRBJ2-3,TRBV19,CASSIDRASGGRTDTQYF
TRBJ2-7,TRBV29-1,CSVGPGNYEQYF
TRBJ1-3,TRBV7-3,CASSLSGGQGSLYF
TRBJ2-3,TRBV25-1,CASSEYRGLAGVADTQYF
TRBJ2-7,TRBV5-4,CASSLSRGTVEQYF
TRBJ2-2,TRBV5-4,CASSLNAGTNGELFF
TRBJ2-1,TRBV7-3,CASSFALAGNDEQFF
TRBJ2-1,TRBV10-1,CASSEGGSYNEQFF
TRBJ2-7,TRBV12-5,CASGLILSGIVVYEQYF
TRBJ2-3,TRBV29-1,CSVIPGTDTQYF
TRBJ1-4,TRBV6-1,CASSDQKWIGGYEKLFF
TRBJ1-2,TRBV7-2,CASGWSLGYGYTF
TRBJ2-3,TRBV6-5,CASSYSTGGSSDTQYF
TRBJ2-5,TRBV5-8,CASSSTRRETQYF
TRBJ2-7,TRBV2,CASSAIRVEQYF
TRBJ2-1,TRBV28,CASRPTYNEQFF
TRBJ1-1,TRBV7-9,CASSSGAGQVKTEAFF
TRBJ2-4,TRBV21-1,CASSANSPGHPQDGAKNIQYF
TRBJ1-1,TRBV10-3,CATDRTNTEAFF
TRBJ2-7,TRBV7-9,CASRGLAGEYEQYF